Listed below are T cell receptor beta chains from one sample, sequenced in a study of long-term antiretroviral therapy in people with HIV. TCRdb's table, derived via immunoSEQ multiplex PCR, lists solely in-frame clones and lacks some. This table has about 22,000 clones, roughly three quarters appearing once. The sample here was unsorted PBMCs, taken around 21 months before starting antiretroviral therapy. All receptors come from a woman in her thirties or forties with HIV. The CDR3 runs from the conserved cysteine through the conserved F or W. Each record gives: V gene, D gene, J gene, clone size, CDR3 protein, CDR3 DNA. A D gene is named only where the DNA matches it firmly. Size values are once, few and many counts, or a class for expanded clones, and some rows have none.

TRBV10-3	TRBD1	TRBJ1-1	.	CAISEAGGEAEAFF	TGTGCCATCAGTGAAGCAGGGGGAGAAGCTGAAGCTTTCTTT
TRBV19	.	TRBJ2-3	.	CASSIGGIPTDTQYF	TGTGCCAGTAGTATAGGGGGGATCCCCACAGATACGCAGTATTTT
TRBV5-5	.	TRBJ2-6	.	CASSLGVQTVLTF	TGTGCCAGCAGCTTGGGGGTTCAGACCGTCCTGACTTTC
TRBV21-1	.	TRBJ1-5	once	CASSKASRGSNQPQHF	TGTGCCAGCAGCAAAGCGAGTCGGGGTAGCAATCAGCCCCAGCATTTT
TRBV4-3	.	TRBJ1-3	.	CASSIEVYSSGNTIYF	TGCGCCAGCAGCATAGAGGTCTATAGCTCTGGAAACACCATATATTTT
TRBV28	.	TRBJ1-1	.	CASSFPAGNTEAFF	TGTGCCAGCAGTTTTCCCGCAGGGAACACTGAAGCTTTCTTT
TRBV2	TRBD1	TRBJ2-7	few	CASSEGIGTGAREQYF	TGTGCCAGCAGTGAAGGAATTGGGACAGGGGCCCGCGAGCAGTACTTC
TRBV7-9	.	TRBJ1-4	.	CASSSLMGGNEKLFF	TGTGCCAGCAGCTCCCTCATGGGAGGAAATGAAAAACTGTTTTTT
TRBV11-2	.	TRBJ2-1	.	CASSLDRGVAGGRGDEQFF	TGTGCCAGCAGCTTAGATAGAGGGGTAGCTGGCGGACGGGGCGATGAGCAGTTCTTC
TRBV4-1	.	TRBJ1-2	.	CASSQDRPPGDYGYTF	TGCGCCAGCAGCCAAGATCGACCCCCAGGGGATTATGGCTACACCTTC
TRBV11-2	.	TRBJ2-7	.	CASSVDGAHEQYF	TGTGCCAGCAGCGTGGACGGGGCCCACGAGCAGTACTTC
TRBV5-4	.	TRBJ2-1	.	CASSLEGAAYNEQFF	TGTGCCAGCAGCTTGGAAGGGGCGGCCTACAATGAGCAGTTCTTC
TRBV6-5	TRBD1	TRBJ2-7	.	CASSYARQGGEQYF	TGTGCCAGCAGTTACGCTAGACAGGGGGGCGAGCAGTACTTC
TRBV30	.	TRBJ1-5	.	CAWSPDPGPQHF	TGTGCCTGGAGTCCCGACCCCGGGCCCCAGCATTTT
TRBV4-2	TRBD2	TRBJ2-7	.	CASSQTRGVSYEQYF	TGTGCCAGCAGCCAAACGCGGGGGGTCTCCTACGAGCAGTACTTC
TRBV25-1	TRBD2	TRBJ2-6	.	CASSPTSGTLSGANVLTF	TGTGCCAGCAGTCCGACTAGCGGGACCCTCTCTGGGGCCAACGTCCTGACTTTC
TRBV5-4	TRBD2	TRBJ2-1	.	CASSLPHLAGAAEQFF	TGTGCCAGCAGCTTGCCCCACTTAGCGGGAGCGGCTGAGCAGTTCTTC
TRBV28	TRBD2	TRBJ2-7	.	CASSLAAAYEQYF	TGTGCCAGCAGTCTAGCGGCCGCCTACGAGCAGTACTTC
TRBV6-1	.	TRBJ2-3	few	CASSEMVAPGASTDTQYF	TGTGCCAGCAGTGAAATGGTAGCCCCCGGGGCTAGCACAGATACGCAGTATTTT
TRBV4-1	.	TRBJ2-3	.	CASSQERVEKDTQYF	TGCGCCAGCAGCCAAGAAAGAGTAGAAAAAGATACGCAGTATTTT
TRBV9	.	TRBJ2-3	.	CASSVESARDTQYF	TGTGCCAGCAGCGTAGAGTCGGCCCGGGATACGCAGTATTTT
TRBV5-3	.	TRBJ1-3	.	CARSFTGRAGNTIYF	TGTGCCAGAAGCTTTACAGGGAGAGCAGGAAACACCATATATTTT
TRBV6-6	TRBD2	TRBJ2-1	once	CASTLAGGLLEQFF	TGTGCCAGCACCCTAGCGGGGGGGCTTCTTGAGCAGTTCTTC
TRBV7-8	TRBD1	TRBJ2-1	few	CASSLVGQGADEQFF	TGTGCCAGCAGCTTAGTGGGACAGGGGGCCGATGAGCAGTTCTTC
TRBV27	.	TRBJ2-7	once	CASSFAEGGYEQYF	TGTGCCAGCAGTTTCGCGGAAGGGGGATACGAGCAGTACTTC